This TCR beta chain was identified in a study of blood T cell repertoires in COVID-19. On the study more broadly: Specimens from acute and convalescent COVID-19 originated in the United States, Italy and Spain. From T cells, B-cell-depleted T cells, or PBMCs came the material, which was cDNA or gDNA.

Original analysis: Nucleated cell counts were estimated from reference gene primer amplification. Libraries were prepared by immunoSEQ multiplex PCR; TCRdb keeps only in-frame clonotypes and omits some of them. V and J calls plus clone size are reproduced from that table; the DNA served to infer D and trimming. The table lists 45,000 to 60,000 clones, approximately 89% of them singletons. Germline CDR1 and CDR2: SGHRS and YFSETQ. V lost 4 bases and J 2 bases, leaving 15 bases between the germline ends. The CDR3 spans 15 residues. The V call is TRBV5-1, the J call TRBJ2-5; D possibly corresponds to TRBD2 (7 bases). The source material was peripheral blood. The TCR was taken from a human donor in a cohort sampled during active COVID-19. CDR3 sequence reads: CASSPTGGSQETQYF. The CDR3 DNA is TGCGCCAGCAGCCCCACGGGGGGCAGTCAAGAGACCCAGTACTTC.